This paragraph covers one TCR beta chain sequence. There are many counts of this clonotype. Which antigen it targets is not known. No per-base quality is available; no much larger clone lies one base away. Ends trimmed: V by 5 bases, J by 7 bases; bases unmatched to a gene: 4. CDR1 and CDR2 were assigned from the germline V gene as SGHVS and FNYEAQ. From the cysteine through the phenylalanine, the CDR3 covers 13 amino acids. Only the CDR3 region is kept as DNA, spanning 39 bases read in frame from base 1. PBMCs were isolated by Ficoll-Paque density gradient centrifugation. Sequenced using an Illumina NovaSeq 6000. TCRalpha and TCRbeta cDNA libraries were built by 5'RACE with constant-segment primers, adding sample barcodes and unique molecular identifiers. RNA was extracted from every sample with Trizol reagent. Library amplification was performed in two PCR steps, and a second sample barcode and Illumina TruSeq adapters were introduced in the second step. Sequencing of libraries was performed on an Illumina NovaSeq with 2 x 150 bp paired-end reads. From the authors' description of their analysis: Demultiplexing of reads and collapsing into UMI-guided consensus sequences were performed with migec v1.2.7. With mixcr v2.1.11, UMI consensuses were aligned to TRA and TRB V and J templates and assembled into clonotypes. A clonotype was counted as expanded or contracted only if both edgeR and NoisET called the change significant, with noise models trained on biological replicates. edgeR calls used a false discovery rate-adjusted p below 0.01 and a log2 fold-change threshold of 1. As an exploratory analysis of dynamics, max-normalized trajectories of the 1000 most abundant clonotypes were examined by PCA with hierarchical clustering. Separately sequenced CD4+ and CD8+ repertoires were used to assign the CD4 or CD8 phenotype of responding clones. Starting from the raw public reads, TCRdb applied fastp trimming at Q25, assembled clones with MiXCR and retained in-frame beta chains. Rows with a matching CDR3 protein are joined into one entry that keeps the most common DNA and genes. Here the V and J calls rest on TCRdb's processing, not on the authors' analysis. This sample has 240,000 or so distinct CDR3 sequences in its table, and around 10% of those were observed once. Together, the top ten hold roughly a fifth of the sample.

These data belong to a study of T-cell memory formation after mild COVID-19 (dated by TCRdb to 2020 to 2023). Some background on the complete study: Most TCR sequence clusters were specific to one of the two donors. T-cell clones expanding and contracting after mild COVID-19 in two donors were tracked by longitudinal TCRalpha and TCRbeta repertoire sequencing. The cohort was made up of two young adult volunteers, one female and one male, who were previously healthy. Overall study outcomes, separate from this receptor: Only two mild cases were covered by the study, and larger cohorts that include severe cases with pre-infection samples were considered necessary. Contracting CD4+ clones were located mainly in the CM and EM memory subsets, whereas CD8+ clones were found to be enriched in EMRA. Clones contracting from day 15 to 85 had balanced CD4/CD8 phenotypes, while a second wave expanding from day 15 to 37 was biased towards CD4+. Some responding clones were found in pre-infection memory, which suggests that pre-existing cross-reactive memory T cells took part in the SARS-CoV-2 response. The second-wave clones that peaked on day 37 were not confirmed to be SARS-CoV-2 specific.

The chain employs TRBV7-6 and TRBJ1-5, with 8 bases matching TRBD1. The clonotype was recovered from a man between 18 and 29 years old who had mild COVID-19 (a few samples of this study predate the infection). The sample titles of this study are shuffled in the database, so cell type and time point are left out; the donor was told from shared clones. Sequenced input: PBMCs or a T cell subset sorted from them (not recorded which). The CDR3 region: CASSGQGSQPQHF. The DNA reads TGTGCCAGCAGCGGACAGGGTAGCCAGCCCCAGCATTTT.